The 23 T cell receptor beta chains listed next were all sequenced from one sample in a study of T cells in Graves' hyperthyroidism and ophthalmopathy. Amplified regions were TCR beta CDR3 sequences from RNA transcripts. TCR CDR3 underwent first-round RT-PCR with the HTBI primer set. One entry per CDR3 protein results from TCRdb running MiXCR on the multiplex PCR reads. This sample has hundreds of thousands of distinct CDR3 sequences, with 35% found just once. Sequencing was done on a sample of blood. These receptors were collected from a woman aged 35 to 49 with Graves' hyperthyroidism.

The sample holds a few counts of this clonotype. The chain recombines TRBV6-5 with TRBJ1-5, with a weak D call TRBD1 (6 bases). Trimming stripped 6 bases from V and 9 bases from J, with 15 bases between. From germline, CDR1 is MNHEY and CDR2 SVGAGI. The CDR3 length is 13 residues. CDR3 loop: CASSPRGPRPQHF. The CDR3, as DNA: TGTGCCAGCAGCCCCAGGGGTCCACGGCCCCAGCATTTT.

This clonotype was counted between two and nine times. CDR3 region: CASSIDGAENQPQHF. For the CDR3, the DNA is TGTGCCAGTAGTATAGATGGAGCAGAGAATCAGCCCCAGCATTTT. V gene TRBV19 combines with J gene TRBJ1-5; D not certain. V was trimmed by 0 bases and J by 4 bases, leaving 10 bases between them. The CDR3 extends over 15 amino acids. In germline, CDR1 is LNHDA, CDR2 SQIVND (reference sequence).

This clonotype was observed a few times. This sequence joins TRBV12-3 or TRBV12-4 and TRBJ1-1, with D uncertain. The V gene lost 3 bases and the J gene lost 0 bases, with 11 bases spanning the gap. CDR3 length: 15 residues. The CDR3: CASSFLRSLNTEAFF. The CDR3 DNA follows: TGTGCCAGCAGTTTCCTCCGATCGCTGAACACTGAAGCTTTCTTT.

This chain uses TRBV7-2 with TRBJ2-7; the match to TRBD2 covers 11 bases. The V segment lost 4 bases and the J segment 5 bases; nucleotides outside the gene matches: 10. The CDR3 covers 16 residues. Germline CDR1 and CDR2: SGHTA and FQGNSA. CDR3 DNA: TGTGCCAGCAGCTCAAAAACTAGCGGGAGTCCCAACGAGCAGTACTTC. Translated: CASSSKTSGSPNEQYF.

This chain's CDR3 is CASSRPGVPQPQHF. As DNA, the CDR3 is TGTGCCAGCAGTCGACCGGGGGTTCCTCAGCCCCAGCATTTT. V gene TRBV12-3 or TRBV12-4 combines with J gene TRBJ1-5, with a weak D call TRBD1 (5 bases). The length of the CDR3 is 14 residues. V lost 5 bases and J lost 6, with 14 bases in between.

Points on this clonotype: A clone one base away is much larger, so this may be a read error. The conserved phenylalanine or tryptophan normally closing the CDR3 is absent here, so this likely arose from a read error. The rearrangement links TRBV10-3 to TRBJ1-1; 7 nucleotides agree with TRBD1. CDR3 length equals 13 residues. Trimming took 9 bases from V and 4 from J; bases not matched to a gene: 8. Germline V gene lookup returns CDR1 ENHRY and CDR2 SYGVKD. The chain's CDR3 is CAIRQGVGTEAFL. The CDR3 coding sequence is TGTGCCATAAGACAGGGAGTCGGCACTGAAGCTTTCCTT.

This clonotype appeared a few times. The chain couples TRBV20-1 to TRBJ1-2; tentatively, D is TRBD1 (6 bases). The germline V and J ends were trimmed by 5 bases and 6 bases, with 22 bases remaining between them. Germline V CDR1 and CDR2: DFQATT, SNEGSKA (reference sequence). The CDR3 spans 15 residues. This chain's CDR3 is CSASAPDSKKDGYTF. The DNA for the CDR3 is TGCAGTGCTTCCGCGCCGGACAGCAAAAAAGATGGCTACACCTTC.

This chain connects TRBV14 to TRBJ2-2; 7 bases agree with TRBD1. Germline values: CDR1 SGHDN, CDR2 FVKESK. V was pared by 2 bases and J by 6 bases, with 0 bases of the junction left unmatched. The length of the CDR3 is 13 residues. The CDR3 sequence is CASSQRGPGELFF. As DNA, the CDR3 is TGTGCCAGCAGCCAAAGGGGGCCCGGGGAGCTGTTTTTT.

This chain links TRBV7-9 with TRBJ1-2; D possibly corresponds to TRBD1 (6 bases). V was pared by 3 bases and J by 7 bases, with 15 bases between. The CDR3 is 14 residues long. From germline, CDR1 is SEHNR and CDR2 FQNEAQ (reference sequence). The chain's CDR3 is CASSFGRGYGGYTF. The CDR3 nucleotides are TGTGCCAGCAGCTTTGGCAGGGGCTACGGTGGCTACACCTTC.

V gene TRBV29-1 combines with J gene TRBJ2-5; TRBD1 might be the D (6 bases). The CDR3 length is 14 residues. In germline, CDR1 is SQVTM, CDR2 ANQGSEA. Between the trimmed V and J ends, which lost 8 bases and 4 bases, there was a span of 20 bases. The chain's CDR3 is CSTSPDGRGETQYF. DNA of the CDR3: TGCAGCACAAGCCCGGACGGCAGGGGAGAGACCCAGTACTTC.

This clonotype was seen many times. The chain is built from TRBV11-3 and TRBJ2-7; 8 bases fit TRBD1. CDR1 is SGHNT, CDR2 YENEEA, per germline. The CDR3 consists of 13 residues. V was clipped by 5 bases and J by 2 bases; unmatched bases: 2. The CDR3 region has the DNA TGTGCCAGCAGCCGGGACAGGACCTACGAGCAGTACTTC. Amino acid sequence: CASSRDRTYEQYF.

The V and J genes are TRBV7-9 and TRBJ2-7, with 12 bases matching TRBD2. The end of the DNA aligns better with TRBJ2-1, so the J call may be wrong. The CDR3 is 19 residues long. Germline-derived CDR1 and CDR2 are SEHNR and FQNEAQ (reference sequence). The CDR3 spells CASSDSGLAGPSSYNEQFF. CDR3 bases: TGTGCCAGCAGCGATTCGGGACTAGCGGGCCCGAGCTCCTACAATGAGCAGTTCTTC.

This clonotype was observed a handful of times. The chain links TRBV10-3 to TRBJ2-2; D unclear. V was cut by 10 bases and J by 3 bases, with 15 bases left in between. This CDR3 has 14 residues. Per germline, CDR1 ENHRY and CDR2 SYGVKD. CDR3 sequence reads: CASSPRRDTGELFF. Written as DNA, the CDR3 is TGTGCCAGCAGCCCTAGACGGGACACCGGGGAGCTGTTTTTT.

J is TRBJ1-5 and V is TRBV6-2 or TRBV6-3; TRBD1 agrees at 7 bases. The CDR3 is 16 amino acids. Trimming took 2 bases from V and 6 from J; bases not matched to a gene: 10. Looked up from germline, CDR1 is MNHEY and CDR2 is SVGEGT. Written as DNA, the CDR3 is TGTGCCAGCAGTTACGGGTTCCAGGGGGGGAGTCAGCCCCAGCATTTT. Amino acids: CASSYGFQGGSQPQHF.

The chain links TRBV2 to TRBJ1-4, with 7 bases matching TRBD1. V lost 4 bases to trimming and J lost 5 bases; unmatched junction nucleotides: 16. The CDR3 contains 18 residues. Germline V gene lookup returns CDR1 SNHLY and CDR2 FYNNEI. Here the CDR3 reads CASSGILFRGGNNEKLFF. CDR3 in DNA: TGTGCCAGCAGTGGGATCCTATTCAGGGGGGGGAACAATGAAAAACTGTTTTTT.

This clonotype was seen repeatedly, ten times or more. The chain is built from TRBV29-1 and TRBJ1-2; D gene unclear. Germline loops: CDR1 SQVTM, CDR2 ANQGSEA. V was trimmed by 6 bases and J by 0 bases, leaving 14 bases between them. The CDR3 spans 14 residues. CDR3 nucleotide sequence: TGCAGCGTCCCGGGTGAATCGTCTAACTATGGCTACACCTTC. This sequence encodes CSVPGESSNYGYTF.

In its sample, this clonotype was seen many times. This chain uses TRBV7-9 with TRBJ1-1, with no clear D. In germline, CDR1 is SEHNR, CDR2 FQNEAQ (reference sequence). The CDR3 is 13 amino acids. V was clipped by 2 bases and J by 1 base, with 5 bases between them. CDR3 sequence: CASSLSANTEAFF. DNA for the CDR3: TGTGCCAGCAGCTTAAGCGCGAACACTGAAGCTTTCTTT.

In this sample, this clonotype turned up a few times. The chain is built from TRBV20-1 and TRBJ1-2; D perhaps matches TRBD1 (5 bases). V lost 0 bases to trimming and J lost 5 bases, with 16 bases between them. The CDR3 spans 15 residues. The V gene's germline CDR1 is DFQATT and CDR2 SNEGSKA (reference sequence). The CDR3 nucleotides read TGCAGTGCTAGAGAACCGCCCAGGACAAATTATGGCTACACCTTC. Protein: CSAREPPRTNYGYTF.

In its sample, this clonotype was seen a few times. V usage is TRBV29-1 and J usage is TRBJ1-5, with unresolved D. Trimming pared 5 bases from V and 7 bases from J, leaving 15 bases between. The CDR3 contains 13 residues. Germline assignment: CDR1 SQVTM and CDR2 ANQGSEA. The CDR3 loop is CSVLAALGQPQHF. The DNA of the CDR3 is TGCAGCGTTCTGGCCGCCTTGGGCCAGCCCCAGCATTTT. The full variable domain, its missing parts supplied by reference TRBV29-1 and TRBJ1-5, is SAVISQKPSRDICQRGTSLTIQCQVDSQVTMMFWYRQQPGQSLTLIATANQGSEATYESGFVIDKFPISRPNLTFSTLTVSNMSPEDSSIYLCSVLAALGQPQHFGDGTRLSIL.

This clonotype has a handful of counts. The DNA of the CDR3 is TGTGCCAGCAGCAGAAGCGGGATAGAGACCCAGTACTTC. This encodes CASSRSGIETQYF. This chain joins TRBV28 and TRBJ2-5; 7 nucleotides line up with TRBD2. CDR1 and CDR2 from the germline V gene are MDHEN and SYDVKM. CDR3 length equals 13 residues. V shed 6 bases, J shed 4 bases, and the junction held 5 bases outside the gene matches.

With respect to this clonotype: A much bigger clone sits one base away, suggesting this may be a read error. The chain recombines TRBV10-2 with TRBJ1-1, with 10 positions matching TRBD1. The CDR3 runs to 15 residues. Trimming cost V 6 bases and J 4 bases; bases outside gene matches: 8. Germline values: CDR1 WSHSY, CDR2 SAAADI. The CDR3 sequence is CASSQGTGERTEAFF. The CDR3 nucleotides read TGCGCCAGCAGCCAAGGGACAGGGGAACGCACTGAAGCTTTCTTT.

The table lists this clonotype with a few counts. CDR3: CASSQESAAWDYGYTF. The CDR3 DNA sequence: TGTGCCAGCAGCCAAGAGTCGGCGGCTTGGGACTATGGCTACACCTTC. The chain links TRBV7-8 to TRBJ1-2; D is unresolved. Germline assignment: CDR1 SGHVS and CDR2 FQNEAQ. The CDR3 covers 16 residues. Trimming removed 5 bases at V and 3 bases at J, with 19 bases between. The variable domain in full, with the rest retrieved from reference TRBV7-8 and TRBJ1-2, is GAGVSQSPRYKVAKRGQDVALRCDPISGHVSLFWYQQALGQGPEFLTYFQNEAQLDKSGLPSDRFFAERPEGSVSTLKIQRTQQEDSAVYLCASSQESAAWDYGYTFGSGTRLTVV.

In its sample, this clonotype was seen many times. V and J are TRBV7-2 and TRBJ1-2; no clear D gene. From germline, CDR1 is SGHTA and CDR2 FQGNSA. The CDR3 length is 13 residues. Trimming stripped 5 bases from V and 1 base from J, with 8 bases between. For the CDR3, the DNA is TGTGCCAGCAGCCATTACATTAACTATGGCTACACCTTC. It specifies CASSHYINYGYTF.